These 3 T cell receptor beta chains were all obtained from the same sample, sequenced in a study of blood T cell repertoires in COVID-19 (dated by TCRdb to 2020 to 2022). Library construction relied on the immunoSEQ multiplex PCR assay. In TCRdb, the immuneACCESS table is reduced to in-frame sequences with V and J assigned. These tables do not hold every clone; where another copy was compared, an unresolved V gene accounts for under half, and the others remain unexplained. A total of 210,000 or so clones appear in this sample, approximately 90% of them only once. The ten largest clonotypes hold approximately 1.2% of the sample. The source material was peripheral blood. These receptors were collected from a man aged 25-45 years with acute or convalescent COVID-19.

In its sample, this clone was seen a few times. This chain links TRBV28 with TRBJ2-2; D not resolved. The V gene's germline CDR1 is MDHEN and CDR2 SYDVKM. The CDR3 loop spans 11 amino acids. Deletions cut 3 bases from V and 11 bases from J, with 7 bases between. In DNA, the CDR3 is TGTGCCAGCAGTTTGCAGTTTGAGCTGTTTTTT. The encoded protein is CASSLQFELFF.

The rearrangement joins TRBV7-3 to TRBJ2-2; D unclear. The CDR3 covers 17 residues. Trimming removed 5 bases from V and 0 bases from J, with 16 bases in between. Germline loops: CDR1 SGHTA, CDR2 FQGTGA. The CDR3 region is CASSAHPLTANTGELFF. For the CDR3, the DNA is TGTGCCAGCAGCGCGCATCCGCTCACCGCGAACACCGGGGAGCTGTTTTTT.

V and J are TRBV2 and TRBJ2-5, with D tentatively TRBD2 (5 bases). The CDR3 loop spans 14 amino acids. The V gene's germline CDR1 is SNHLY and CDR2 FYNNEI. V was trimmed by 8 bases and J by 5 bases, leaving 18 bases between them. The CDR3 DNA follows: TGTGCCAGCGGTCCGAGGACTCCCTCCGAGACCCAGTACTTC. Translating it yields CASGPRTPSETQYF. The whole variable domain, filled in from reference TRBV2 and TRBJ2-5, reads EPEVTQTPSHQVTQMGQEVILRCVPISNHLYFYWYRQILGQKVEFLVSFYNNEISEKSEIFDDQFSVERPDGSNFTLKIRSTKLEDSAMYFCASGPRTPSETQYFGPGTRLLVL.